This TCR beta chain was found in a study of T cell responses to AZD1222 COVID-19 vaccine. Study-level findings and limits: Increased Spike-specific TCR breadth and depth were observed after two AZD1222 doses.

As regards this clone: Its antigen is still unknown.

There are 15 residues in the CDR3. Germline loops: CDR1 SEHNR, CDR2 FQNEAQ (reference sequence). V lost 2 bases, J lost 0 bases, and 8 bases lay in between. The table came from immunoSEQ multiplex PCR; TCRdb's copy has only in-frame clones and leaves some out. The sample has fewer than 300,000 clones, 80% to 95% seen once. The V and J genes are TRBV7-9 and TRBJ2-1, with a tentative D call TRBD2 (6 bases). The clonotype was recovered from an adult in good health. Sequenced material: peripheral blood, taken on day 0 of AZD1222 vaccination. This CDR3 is CASSLTGVSYNEQFF. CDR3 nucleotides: TGTGCCAGCAGCTTAACGGGGGTCTCCTACAATGAGCAGTTCTTC.